This T cell receptor (beta chain) was recovered during a study of T cells in tumors after PD-1 blockade. Study-level background: Either cemiplimab 350 mg every 2 weeks or pembrolizumab 200 mg every 3 weeks was given. Daily vismodegib 150 mg continued in a subset of anti-PD-1-treated patients.

This clone was picked up one time. Its antigen remains unidentified. General study findings and limits: Peripheral recruitment is suggested, as some novel exhausted tumor clones were in pre-treatment blood.

The table came from immunoSEQ multiplex PCR; TCRdb's copy has only in-frame clones and leaves some out. Of 55,000 to 70,000 clones in the sample, roughly 78% are singletons; the top ten hold over 10%. Per germline, CDR1 DFQATT and CDR2 SNEGSKA (reference sequence). Trimming cost V 0 bases and J 6 bases, with 2 bases left between them. The CDR3 loop spans 10 amino acids. The V gene is TRBV20-1, the J gene TRBJ1-1; D gene unclear. Here the sequenced sample was PBMCs, taken before anti-PD-1 treatment. The TCR sequence derives from a human donor with basal cell carcinoma. The CDR3 bases are TGCAGTGCTAGAGAGGCTGAAGCTTTCTTT. Its protein is CSAREAEAFF.